This T cell receptor (beta chain) was retrieved from a study of cytomegalovirus exposure and HLA in healthy donors. Use of 60 Vbeta and 13 Jbeta primers characterized the PCR. Sequencing used immunoSEQ multiplex PCR; TCRdb keeps in-frame clones, though not all of them. This sample has 100,000 to 140,000 clones; around 78% occur once, and the top ten carry 7.8%. Trimming took 1 base from V and 5 from J, leaving 12 bases between them. From germline, CDR1 is KGHSH and CDR2 LQKENI. The CDR3 consists of 14 residues. Material for sequencing was PBMCs. J is TRBJ2-7 and V is TRBV18, with a possible D match to TRBD2 (5 bases). This TCR derives from a man aged 25 to 40 in good health and CMV-seronegative. The CDR3 spells CASSPRGSVDEQYF. For the CDR3, the DNA is TGTGCCAGCTCACCACGAGGGAGCGTCGACGAGCAGTACTTC. Drawing the rest from reference TRBV18 and TRBJ2-7, the complete variable domain is NAGVMQNPRHLVRRRGQEARLRCSPMKGHSHVYWYRQLPEEGLKFMVYLQKENIIDESGMPKERFSAEFPKEGPSILRIQQVVRGDSAAYFCASSPRGSVDEQYFGPGTRLTVT.